This is a list of T cell receptor beta chains from one sample in a study of blood T cell repertoires in COVID-19. Data came from immunoSEQ multiplex PCR; TCRdb stores just in-frame clones and leaves some out. Of 34,000 or so clones listed, around 80% are singletons. Sequencing was performed on peripheral blood. The source of these receptors is a man at least 80 years old with acute or convalescent COVID-19. Both conserved end residues are part of each CDR3. Each record gives: J gene, clone size, V gene, CDR3 protein. A clone size is listed for some rows: how often the clone was seen (once, few, many), or a class if it is expanded.

>TRBJ1-1|few|TRBV2
CASSAQGRDTEAFF
>TRBJ1-1|large|TRBV28
CASSRDRVTEAFF
>TRBJ1-2|-|TRBV19
CASSSGQGTGYTF
>TRBJ2-7|-|TRBV25-1
CASTKQGSSYEQYF
>TRBJ2-2|-|TRBV6-2/TRBV6-3
CASSFIRGGAGELFF
>TRBJ1-2|-|TRBV28
CASSLLPGTHGYTF
>TRBJ1-1|-|TRBV2
CASRWPGGSEAFF
>TRBJ2-3|-|TRBV6-1
CASSESVVFGDTQYF
>TRBJ2-5|few|TRBV3-1/TRBV3-2
CASSQTSGRGAGETQYF
>TRBJ2-3|-|TRBV2
CASSLQGFPDTQYF
>TRBJ1-5|-|TRBV28
CASLSLGHRRTNQPQHF
>TRBJ2-2|-|TRBV7-3
CASSAYVSATGELFF
>TRBJ1-2|-|TRBV6-5
CASSGTRLSYYGYTF
>TRBJ1-2|-|TRBV19
CASSIITGEPYGYTF
>TRBJ2-3|-|TRBV3-1/TRBV3-2
CASSQGRSVSLTDTQYF
>TRBJ2-3|-|TRBV7-6
CASSWAGEPTDTQYF
>TRBJ2-7|-|TRBV6-2/TRBV6-3
CASSPGVSGSHSYEQYF
>TRBJ2-3|-|TRBV13
CASSLGKLAYTDTQYF
>TRBJ1-4|-|TRBV6-1
CASSDITGGTNEKLFF
>TRBJ2-7|-|TRBV3-1/TRBV3-2
CASSQGNSYEQYF
>TRBJ2-1|-|TRBV28
CASSTAGGGNEQFF
>TRBJ1-1|few|TRBV30
CAWSGQLNTEAFF
>TRBJ2-1|-|TRBV4-1
CASSQDLRDSSRENEQFF
>TRBJ1-3|-|TRBV18
CASSLQSSGNTIYF
>TRBJ1-4|-|TRBV25-1
CASSSWTGGIEKLFF
>TRBJ1-6|-|TRBV5-1
CASSPGDNSPLHF
>TRBJ2-5|once|TRBV5-1
CASSWGGETQYF
>TRBJ2-3|-|TRBV9
CASSVLAGPTDTQYF
>TRBJ1-1|-|TRBV7-9
CASSDSPGNTEAFF
>TRBJ2-7|-|TRBV18
CASSLAGTSGTTGEQYF